One sample yielded the 26 T cell receptor beta chains listed below, sequenced in a study of blood T cell repertoires in COVID-19. Generated by immunoSEQ multiplex PCR, the TCRdb table keeps only in-frame clones and is missing some. The repertoire holds some 300,000 clones, with more than 90% as singletons. The source material was PBMCs or T cells enriched from blood (not recorded which). The receptors come from a woman aged 25 to 39 who had been exposed to COVID-19.

The chain joins TRBV5-6 to TRBJ1-1, with a weak D call TRBD1 (6 bases). The ends were cut back, 2 bases at V and 0 bases at J, with 11 bases in the middle. The V gene's germline CDR1 is SGHDT and CDR2 YYEEEE. CDR3 size: 15 residues. The CDR3 loop is CASSFTGIMNTEAFF. The CDR3 DNA reads TGTGCCAGCAGCTTTACAGGGATAATGAACACTGAAGCTTTCTTT.

Concerning this clone: Other nucleotide sequences in the sample specify the same CDR3. V and J are TRBV27 and TRBJ2-7, with 7 bases matching TRBD1. The CDR3 extends over 14 amino acids. Germline CDR1 reads MNHEY; CDR2 reads SMNVEV (reference sequence). The V segment lost 5 bases and the J segment 2 bases; nucleotides outside the gene matches: 6. The CDR3 loop reads CASSPGQGAYEQYF. CDR3 sequence (DNA): TGTGCCAGCAGTCCAGGGCAGGGGGCCTACGAGCAGTACTTC.

This clone was found once. The chain has TRBV2 and TRBJ1-3; D is unresolved. Germline assignment: CDR1 SNHLY and CDR2 FYNNEI. V was shortened by 3 bases and J by 0 bases, with 6 bases between the two germline ends. The CDR3 has 14 amino acids. CDR3 sequence (DNA): TGTGCCAGCAGTGAGGGCAGCTCTGGAAACACCATATATTTT. It yields the protein CASSEGSSGNTIYF.

The V and J genes are TRBV11-2 and TRBJ2-1; TRBD2 agrees at 13 bases. The V segment lost 10 bases and the J segment 6 bases; nucleotides outside the gene matches: 3. This CDR3 is built from 13 residues. Germline V CDR1 and CDR2: SGHAT, FQNNGV. This CDR3 is CAIGLAGVNEQFF. The CDR3 coding sequence is TGTGCCATAGGACTAGCGGGGGTCAATGAGCAGTTCTTC.

The chain employs TRBV7-9 and TRBJ2-7; maybe TRBD1 (6 bases). The CDR3 extends over 12 amino acids. Trimming removed 4 bases from V and 6 bases from J, with 10 bases in between. The V gene's germline CDR1 is SEHNR and CDR2 FQNEAQ (reference sequence). The CDR3 DNA reads TGTGCCAGCAGCTCCAGGGGTCGCGAGCAGTACTTC. The encoded protein is CASSSRGREQYF.

This clone was observed a few times. V usage is TRBV7-6 and J usage is TRBJ1-6; possible D gene TRBD1, 6 bases. Trimming took off 2 bases at V and 11 bases at J, with 10 bases between the two ends. Germline CDR1 reads SGHVS; CDR2 reads FNYEAQ. This CDR3 region has 13 residues. CDR3 residues: CASSLTGLPPLHF. The CDR3 DNA reads TGTGCCAGCAGCTTAACAGGGCTCCCACCCCTCCACTTT.

V gene TRBV30 combines with J gene TRBJ2-1; 10 nucleotides match TRBD2. This CDR3 is 13 amino acids long. Germline CDR1 reads GTSNPN; CDR2 reads SVGIG (reference sequence). CDR3 sequence reads: CLLGTSDYNEQFF. The CDR3 bases are TGTCTTCTAGGGACTAGCGATTACAATGAGCAGTTCTTC.

The V call is TRBV4-2, the J call TRBJ1-2; possible D gene TRBD1, 6 bases. Germline V gene sequence: CDR1 LGHNA, CDR2 YNFKEQ. The length of the CDR3 is 19 residues. V lost 2 bases, J lost 4 bases, and 26 bases lay in between. CDR3 in amino acids: CASSQPGQKFLTSLYGYTF. CDR3 DNA: TGTGCCAGCAGCCAACCCGGACAGAAATTCTTGACCTCACTCTATGGCTACACCTTC.

The V gene is TRBV6-6, the J gene TRBJ2-2; the match to TRBD2 covers 8 bases. Trimming took 6 bases from V and 6 from J; bases not matched to a gene: 12. This CDR3 region has 16 residues. Germline lookup yields CDR1 MNHNY and CDR2 SVGAGI (reference sequence). This CDR3 reads CASRDPGRGGSGELFF. CDR3 DNA sequence: TGTGCCAGCAGGGACCCGGGACGGGGGGGATCCGGGGAGCTGTTTTTT.

This chain joins TRBV4-1 and TRBJ2-1; no clear D gene. Between the trimmed V and J ends, which lost 5 bases and 9 bases, there was a span of 14 bases. The CDR3 runs 13 residues. Per germline, CDR1 MGHRA and CDR2 YSYEKL. Here the CDR3 DNA reads TGCGCCAGCAGCTCCGTCGGAGTCACTGAGCAGTTCTTC. It specifies CASSSVGVTEQFF.

The chain combines TRBV6-6 with TRBJ2-7; 10 bases fit TRBD1. CDR3 length: 15 amino acids. Losses at the gene ends were 5 bases for V and 5 bases for J; bases not matched to a gene: 9. Germline V gene sequence: CDR1 MNHNY, CDR2 SVGAGI (reference sequence). The CDR3 spells CASSDLGTGVHEQYF. CDR3 bases: TGTGCCAGCAGTGACCTTGGGACAGGGGTCCACGAGCAGTACTTC.

The chain links TRBV27 to TRBJ1-5; TRBD1 matches 7 bases. J lost 4 bases, V lost 3 bases, and 6 bases had no gene match. The germline V gene has CDR1 MNHEY and CDR2 SMNVEV (reference sequence). The CDR3 has 15 residues. The CDR3 region is CASSFRTGLNQPQHF. CDR3 nucleotides: TGTGCCAGCAGTTTTAGGACAGGCCTGAATCAGCCCCAGCATTTT.

This chain uses TRBV6-4 with TRBJ1-2; unclear D gene. The V end lost 2 bases, the J end lost 4 bases, and 11 bases lay between the germline ends. The CDR3 consists of 14 residues. Germline assignment: CDR1 MRHNA and CDR2 SNTAGT. CDR3 in DNA: TGTGCCAGCAGTGACGACTCGGGGTCCTATGGCTACACCTTC. Translated, it gives CASSDDSGSYGYTF.

J is TRBJ2-1 and V is TRBV9, with 8 positions matching TRBD2. V dropped 2 bases and J dropped 9; count of bases not matched to a gene: 13. Germline V gene data show CDR1 as SGDLS and CDR2 as YYNGEE. CDR3 length: 16 residues. CDR3 sequence reads: CASSVSAGALSSEQFF. The CDR3 region has the DNA TGTGCCAGCAGCGTTTCAGCGGGGGCCTTAAGTAGTGAGCAGTTCTTC.

The chain joins TRBV10-3 to TRBJ2-3; 11 nucleotides line up with TRBD2. This CDR3 contains 15 residues. Germline V gene lookup returns CDR1 ENHRY and CDR2 SYGVKD. Trimming took 4 bases from V and 6 from J; bases not matched to a gene: 6. The CDR3 region has the DNA TGTGCCATCAGTGGGACTAGCGGGTCAGCTGATACGCAGTATTTT. Amino acids: CAISGTSGSADTQYF.

The genes are TRBV6-2 or TRBV6-3 and TRBJ2-7; 8 nucleotides agree with TRBD2. Germline trimming cut 5 bases from V and 4 bases from J; bases unmatched to any gene: 13. This CDR3 spans 16 amino acids. Germline lookup yields CDR1 MNHEY and CDR2 SVGEGT. CDR3 amino acids: CASSRTSGPILYEQYF. The CDR3 DNA reads as TGTGCCAGCAGTAGAACTAGCGGACCCATCCTATACGAGCAGTACTTC.

This chain joins TRBV10-3 and TRBJ1-2; D ambiguous. The germline gives CDR1 ENHRY, CDR2 SYGVKD. This CDR3 comprises 13 residues. V shed 4 bases and J shed 2 bases, with 8 bases lying between them. CDR3 protein: CAISGAVNYGYTF. As DNA, the CDR3 is TGTGCCATCAGTGGGGCCGTGAACTATGGCTACACCTTC.

The rearrangement joins TRBV13 to TRBJ2-2; a weak D match, TRBD1 (6 bases). The CDR3 is 18 residues long. Between the trimmed V and J ends, which lost 4 bases and 4 bases, there was a span of 22 bases. Germline CDR1 PRHDT, CDR2 FYEKMQ (reference sequence). CDR3 bases: TGTGCCAGCAGCTCCGCCCAATACAGGGTCTATGGCACCGGGGAGCTGTTTTTT. Amino acid sequence: CASSSAQYRVYGTGELFF.

The chain couples TRBV5-1 to TRBJ1-5; TRBD1 might be the D (5 bases). The CDR3 spans 14 residues. Germline values: CDR1 SGHRS, CDR2 YFSETQ. Trimming took off 1 base at V and 4 bases at J, with 9 bases between the two ends. The CDR3 sequence is CASSLNGANQPQHF. In DNA, the CDR3 is TGCGCCAGCAGCTTGAATGGGGCAAATCAGCCCCAGCATTTT.

The V call is TRBV27, the J call TRBJ2-5; D possibly corresponds to TRBD2 (6 bases). Between the trimmed V and J ends, which lost 5 bases and 3 bases, there was a span of 16 bases. In germline, CDR1 is MNHEY, CDR2 SMNVEV (reference sequence). There are 15 residues in the CDR3. The CDR3 bases are TGTGCCAGCAGTCATCGGGCCGAGCGGGAAGAGACCCAGTACTTC. This sequence encodes CASSHRAEREETQYF.

V and J are TRBV3-1 (or the pseudogene TRBV3-2) and TRBJ2-3; the D is unclear. Germline CDR1 is LGHDT and CDR2 is YNNKEL (reference sequence). This CDR3 has 16 amino acids. V dropped 0 bases and J dropped 6 bases, with 16 bases sitting between them. The CDR3 bases are TGTGCCAGCAGCCAAGAAGGTGGTCTAGAAACGGATACGCAGTATTTT. Protein product: CASSQEGGLETDTQYF.

The J gene is TRBJ2-1, the V gene TRBV20-1; the D is unclear. Trimming removed 3 bases at V and 10 bases at J, with 13 bases between. Per the germline V gene, CDR1 is DFQATT and CDR2 is SNEGSKA (reference sequence). The CDR3 extends over 12 amino acids. The CDR3 reads CSASNPQREQFF. The CDR3 DNA follows: TGCAGTGCTAGTAACCCCCAGCGCGAGCAGTTCTTC.

V and J are TRBV5-1 and TRBJ2-1; the match to TRBD1 covers 7 bases. From germline, CDR1 is SGHRS and CDR2 YFSETQ. Trimming removed 3 bases from V and 0 bases from J; junction bases left unmatched: 6. The CDR3 covers 16 residues. DNA of the CDR3: TGCGCCAGCAGCTCCGAGGGGGCCAGCTCCTACAATGAGCAGTTCTTC. Translation: CASSSEGASSYNEQFF. The variable domain in full, completed from reference TRBV5-1 and TRBJ2-1, reads KAGVTQTPRYLIKTRGQQVTLSCSPISGHRSVSWYQQTPGQGLQFLFEYFSETQRNKGNFPGRFSGRQFSNSRSEMNVSTLELGDSALYLCASSSEGASSYNEQFFGPGTRLTVL.

CDR3 DNA sequence: TGCGCCAGCAGGCAAGGGACAGGGGGACGCAATCAGCCCCAGCATTTT. Protein: CASRQGTGGRNQPQHF. The rearrangement uses TRBV5-1 and TRBJ1-5; 11 bases match TRBD1. The germline gives CDR1 SGHRS, CDR2 YFSETQ. This CDR3 has 16 residues. Trimming took 5 bases from V and 2 from J; bases not matched to a gene: 6.

The chain carries TRBV6-2 or TRBV6-3 and TRBJ1-1; weak D call: TRBD1 (6 bases). This CDR3 has 14 amino acids. The germline V gene has CDR1 MNHEY and CDR2 SVGEGT. V gave up 5 bases and J gave up 5 bases, with 15 bases separating them. The CDR3, as DNA: TGTGCCAGCAGTCTAATTCAGGGGCTAACTGAAGCTTTCTTT. Amino acid sequence: CASSLIQGLTEAFF.

The chain is built from TRBV6-6 and TRBJ1-4; 7 bases map to TRBD1. Germline CDR1 is MNHNY and CDR2 is SVGAGI (reference sequence). CDR3 length: 16 amino acids. Trimming at V came to 6 bases and at J to 2 bases, leaving 9 bases not matched to a gene. CDR3 sequence reads: CASSRQEGATNEKLFF. The CDR3 nucleotides read TGTGCCAGCAGCCGTCAGGAGGGGGCGACTAATGAAAAACTGTTTTTT.